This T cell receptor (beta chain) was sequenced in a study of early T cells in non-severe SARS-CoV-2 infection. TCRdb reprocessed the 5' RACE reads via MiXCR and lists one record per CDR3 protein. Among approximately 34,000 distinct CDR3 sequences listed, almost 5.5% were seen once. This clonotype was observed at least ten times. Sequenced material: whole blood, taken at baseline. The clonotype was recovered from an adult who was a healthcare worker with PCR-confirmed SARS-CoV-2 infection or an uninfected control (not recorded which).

This CDR3 reads CASSNRDPNTEAFF. The CDR3 nucleotides are TGCGCCAGCAGCAACCGGGACCCGAACACTGAAGCTTTCTTT. V and J are TRBV5-1 and TRBJ1-1, with D perhaps TRBD1 (5 bases). This CDR3 is built from 14 residues. Trimming pared 4 bases from V and 1 base from J, leaving 11 bases between. Germline-derived CDR1 and CDR2 are SGHRS and YFSETQ.